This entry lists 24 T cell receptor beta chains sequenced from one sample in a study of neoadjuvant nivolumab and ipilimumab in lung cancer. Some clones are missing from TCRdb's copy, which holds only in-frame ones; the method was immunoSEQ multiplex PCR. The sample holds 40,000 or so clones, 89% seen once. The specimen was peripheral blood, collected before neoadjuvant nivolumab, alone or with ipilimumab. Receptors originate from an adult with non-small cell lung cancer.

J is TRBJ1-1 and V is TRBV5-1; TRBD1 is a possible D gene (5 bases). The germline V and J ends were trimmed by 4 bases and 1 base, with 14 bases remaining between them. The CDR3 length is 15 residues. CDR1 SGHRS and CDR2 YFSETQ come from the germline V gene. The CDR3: CASSLRSGPNTEAFF. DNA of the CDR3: TGCGCCAGCAGCCTGAGGTCAGGGCCGAACACTGAAGCTTTCTTT.

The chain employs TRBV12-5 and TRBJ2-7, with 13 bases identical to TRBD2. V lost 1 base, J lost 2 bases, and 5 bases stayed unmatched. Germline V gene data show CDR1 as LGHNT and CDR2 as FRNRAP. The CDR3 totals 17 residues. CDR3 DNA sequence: TGTGCTAGTGGTTTGGGACTAGCGGGAGGTCAAACCTACGAGCAGTACTTC. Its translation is CASGLGLAGGQTYEQYF. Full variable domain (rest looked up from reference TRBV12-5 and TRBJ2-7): DARVTQTPRHKVTEMGQEVTMRCQPILGHNTVFWYRQTMMQGLELLAYFRNRAPLDDSGMPKDRFSAEMPDATLATLKIQPSEPRDSAVYFCASGLGLAGGQTYEQYFGPGTRLTVT.

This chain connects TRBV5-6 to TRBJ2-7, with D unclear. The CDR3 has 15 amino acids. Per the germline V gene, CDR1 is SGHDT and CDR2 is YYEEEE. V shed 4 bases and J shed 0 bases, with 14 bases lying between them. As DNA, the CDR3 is TGTGCCAGCAGCACCCTTGGTGGGAACTCCTACGAGCAGTACTTC. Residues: CASSTLGGNSYEQYF.

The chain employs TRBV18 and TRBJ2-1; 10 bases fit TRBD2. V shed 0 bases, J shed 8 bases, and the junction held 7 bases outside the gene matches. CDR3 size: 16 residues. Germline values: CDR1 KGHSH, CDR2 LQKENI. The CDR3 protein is CASSPPSGGRNYEQFF. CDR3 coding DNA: TGTGCCAGCTCACCACCTAGCGGGGGGAGGAACTATGAGCAGTTCTTC.

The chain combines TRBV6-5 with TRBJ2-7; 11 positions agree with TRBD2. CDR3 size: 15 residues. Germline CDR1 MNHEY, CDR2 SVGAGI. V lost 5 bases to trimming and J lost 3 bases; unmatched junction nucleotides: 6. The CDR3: CASSPTGTSGYEQYF. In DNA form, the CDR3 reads TGTGCCAGCAGTCCTACCGGGACTAGCGGCTACGAGCAGTACTTC.

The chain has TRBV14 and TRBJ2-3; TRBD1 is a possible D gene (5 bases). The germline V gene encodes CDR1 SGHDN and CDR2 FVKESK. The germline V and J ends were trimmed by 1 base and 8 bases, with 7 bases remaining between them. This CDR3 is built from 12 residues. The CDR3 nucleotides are TGTGCCAGCAGCCAAGGAAGGGGTACGCAGTATTTT. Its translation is CASSQGRGTQYF.

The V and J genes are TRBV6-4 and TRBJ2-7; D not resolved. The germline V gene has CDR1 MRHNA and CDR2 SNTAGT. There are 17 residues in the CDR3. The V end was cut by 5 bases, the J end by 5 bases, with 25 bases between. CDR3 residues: CASSHTYVFRWLDEQYF. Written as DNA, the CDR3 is TGTGCCAGCAGTCATACCTACGTCTTCCGGTGGTTGGACGAGCAGTACTTC.

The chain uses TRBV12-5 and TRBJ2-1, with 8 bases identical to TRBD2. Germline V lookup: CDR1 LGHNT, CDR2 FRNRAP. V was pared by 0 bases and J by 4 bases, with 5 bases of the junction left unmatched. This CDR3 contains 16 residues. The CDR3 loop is CASGLVSGGAYNEQFF. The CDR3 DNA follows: TGTGCTAGTGGTTTGGTAAGCGGGGGAGCTTACAATGAGCAGTTCTTC.

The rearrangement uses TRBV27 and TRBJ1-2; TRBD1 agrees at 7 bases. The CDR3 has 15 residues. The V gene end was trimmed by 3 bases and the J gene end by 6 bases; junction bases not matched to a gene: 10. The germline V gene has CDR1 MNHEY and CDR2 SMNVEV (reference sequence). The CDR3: CASSFGIQGLNGYTF. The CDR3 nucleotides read TGTGCCAGCAGTTTTGGGATACAGGGGTTGAATGGCTACACCTTC.

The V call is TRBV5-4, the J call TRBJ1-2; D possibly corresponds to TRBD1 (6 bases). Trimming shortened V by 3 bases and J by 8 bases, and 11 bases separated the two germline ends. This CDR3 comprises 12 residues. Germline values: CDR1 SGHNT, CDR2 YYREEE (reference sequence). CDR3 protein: CASSSEGVGYTF. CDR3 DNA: TGTGCCAGCAGCTCCGAGGGGGTAGGCTACACCTTC.

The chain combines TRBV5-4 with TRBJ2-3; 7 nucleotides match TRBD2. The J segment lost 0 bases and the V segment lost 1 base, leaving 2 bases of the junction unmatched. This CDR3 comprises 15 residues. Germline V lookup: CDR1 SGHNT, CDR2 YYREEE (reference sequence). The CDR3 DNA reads TGTGCCAGCAGCTTGTATAGCGGGAGCACAGATACGCAGTATTTT. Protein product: CASSLYSGSTDTQYF. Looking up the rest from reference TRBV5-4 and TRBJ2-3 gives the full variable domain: ETGVTQSPTHLIKTRGQQVTLRCSSQSGHNTVSWYQQALGQGPQFIFQYYREEENGRGNFPPRFSGLQFPNYSSELNVNALELDDSALYLCASSLYSGSTDTQYFGPGTRLTVL.

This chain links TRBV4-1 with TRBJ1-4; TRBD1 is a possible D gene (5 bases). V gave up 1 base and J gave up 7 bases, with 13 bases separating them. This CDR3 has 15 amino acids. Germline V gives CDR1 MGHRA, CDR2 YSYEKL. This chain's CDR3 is CASSQGRGVGEKLFF. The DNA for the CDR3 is TGCGCCAGCAGCCAAGGACGGGGGGTAGGTGAAAAACTGTTTTTT.

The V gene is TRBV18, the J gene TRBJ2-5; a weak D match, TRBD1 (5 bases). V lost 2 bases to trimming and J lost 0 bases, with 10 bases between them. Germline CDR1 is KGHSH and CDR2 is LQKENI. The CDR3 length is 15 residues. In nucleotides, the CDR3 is TGTGCCAGCTCACCAAGGTCAGGGTACCAAGAGACCCAGTACTTC. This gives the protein CASSPRSGYQETQYF.

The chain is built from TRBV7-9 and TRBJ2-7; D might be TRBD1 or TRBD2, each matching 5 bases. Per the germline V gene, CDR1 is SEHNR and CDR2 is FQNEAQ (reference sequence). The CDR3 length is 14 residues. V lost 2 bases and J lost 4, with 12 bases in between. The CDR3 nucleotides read TGTGCCAGCAGCTTACAGGGAGTCACTTACGAGCAGTACTTC. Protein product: CASSLQGVTYEQYF.

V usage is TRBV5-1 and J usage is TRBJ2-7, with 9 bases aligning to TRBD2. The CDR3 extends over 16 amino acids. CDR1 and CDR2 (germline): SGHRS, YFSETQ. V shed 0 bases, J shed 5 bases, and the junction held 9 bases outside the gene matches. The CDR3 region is CASSLDPAGGPDEQYF. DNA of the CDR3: TGCGCCAGCAGCTTGGATCCGGCGGGAGGGCCGGACGAGCAGTACTTC.

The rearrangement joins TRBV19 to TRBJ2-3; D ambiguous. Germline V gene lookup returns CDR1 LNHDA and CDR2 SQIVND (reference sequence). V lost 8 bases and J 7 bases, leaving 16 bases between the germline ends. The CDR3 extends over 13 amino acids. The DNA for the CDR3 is TGTGCCAGTCGTACAGAACAGACCTATACGCAGTATTTT. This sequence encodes CASRTEQTYTQYF.

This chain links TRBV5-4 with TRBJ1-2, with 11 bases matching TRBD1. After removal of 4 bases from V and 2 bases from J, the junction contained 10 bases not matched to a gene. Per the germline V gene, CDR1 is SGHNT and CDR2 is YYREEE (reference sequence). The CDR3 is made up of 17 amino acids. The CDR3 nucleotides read TGTGCCAGCAGCCTTATAGGGACAGGGGGAAGGAACTATGGCTACACCTTC. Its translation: CASSLIGTGGRNYGYTF.

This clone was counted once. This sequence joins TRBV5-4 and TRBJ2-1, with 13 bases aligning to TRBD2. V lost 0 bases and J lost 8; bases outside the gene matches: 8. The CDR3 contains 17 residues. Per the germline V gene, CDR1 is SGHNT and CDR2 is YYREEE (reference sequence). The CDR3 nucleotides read TGTGCCAGCAGCTTGGGCGGACTAGCGGGAGCCATTGATGAGCAGTTCTTC. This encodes CASSLGGLAGAIDEQFF. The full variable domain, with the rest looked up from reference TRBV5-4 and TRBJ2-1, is ETGVTQSPTHLIKTRGQQVTLRCSSQSGHNTVSWYQQALGQGPQFIFQYYREEENGRGNFPPRFSGLQFPNYSSELNVNALELDDSALYLCASSLGGLAGAIDEQFFGPGTRLTVL.

The CDR3, as DNA: TGTGCCAGCAGCGTCGGACTAGCGGGAGGGCTAGAGACCCAGTACTTC. This encodes CASSVGLAGGLETQYF. The chain couples TRBV13 to TRBJ2-5, with 15 nucleotides matching TRBD2. The germline CDR1 and CDR2 sequences are PRHDT and FYEKMQ (reference sequence). Trimming took 5 bases from V and 4 from J; bases not matched to a gene: 5. The CDR3 consists of 16 residues.

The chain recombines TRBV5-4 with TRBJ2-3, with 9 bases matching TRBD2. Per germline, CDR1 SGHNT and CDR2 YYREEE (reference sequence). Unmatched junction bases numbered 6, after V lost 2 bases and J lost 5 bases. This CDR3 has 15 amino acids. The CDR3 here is CASSFPSGIGDTQYF. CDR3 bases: TGTGCCAGCAGCTTTCCTAGCGGGATAGGAGATACGCAGTATTTT.

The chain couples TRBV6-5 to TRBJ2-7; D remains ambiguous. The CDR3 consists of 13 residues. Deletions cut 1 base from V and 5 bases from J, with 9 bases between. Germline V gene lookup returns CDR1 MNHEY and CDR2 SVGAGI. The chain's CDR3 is CASSYFAEDEQYF. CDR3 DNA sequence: TGTGCCAGCAGTTACTTCGCCGAGGACGAGCAGTACTTC.

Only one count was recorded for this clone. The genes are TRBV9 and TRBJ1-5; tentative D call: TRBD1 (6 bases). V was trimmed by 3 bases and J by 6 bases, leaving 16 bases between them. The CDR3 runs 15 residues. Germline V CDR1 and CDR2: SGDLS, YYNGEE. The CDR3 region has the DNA TGTGCCAGCAGCGCTAGAGGGGGGTTCGGTCAGCCCCAGCATTTT. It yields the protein CASSARGGFGQPQHF.

CDR3 in DNA: TGTGCCACCAGCCGCGAGGGGTCCAGGGGAGTATTAGAGACCCAGTACTTC. Translation: CATSREGSRGVLETQYF. The J gene is TRBJ2-5, the V gene TRBV15, with a tentative D call TRBD1 (6 bases). The V and J ends lost 5 bases and 4 bases respectively, with 23 bases between them. CDR3 length equals 17 residues. Germline loops: CDR1 LNHNV, CDR2 YYDKDF (reference sequence).

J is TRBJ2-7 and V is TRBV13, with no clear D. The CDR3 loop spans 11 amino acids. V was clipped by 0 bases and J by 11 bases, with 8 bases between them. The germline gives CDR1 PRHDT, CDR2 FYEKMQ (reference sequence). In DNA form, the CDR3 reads TGTGCCAGCAGCTTAGGTGGGGTGGAGTACTTC. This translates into CASSLGGVEYF.